This TCR beta chain was sequenced in a study of blood T cell repertoires in COVID-19 (TCRdb year 2020). A note on the overall study: Collaborator samples came from the United States, Italy and Spain and covered acute and convalescent phases of COVID-19. The prospective study material was composed of cDNA or gDNA derived from T cells, B-cell-depleted T cells, or PBMCs. Deeply sampled blood TCRbeta repertoires from subjects exposed to, actively infected with, or recovered from COVID-19 were included in the dataset. The repertoires were released in a freely available public database intended as a resource for research on the immune response to SARS-CoV-2. Samples were obtained from the ongoing ImmuneRACE study (first 160 participants) and from 950 to 1,500 subjects provided by 6 global collaborators. Nearly every sample came with metadata listing a de-identified subject ID, COVID-19 status, age in years and sex. HLA class I and class II types, where available, came from metadata supplied by the sample provider rather than from assay-based typing.

V trim: 2 bases; J trim: 6 bases; unmatched bases: 0. According to the germline V gene (reference sequence), CDR1 reads SGHKS and CDR2 reads YYEKEE. The CDR3 runs 13 amino acids, cysteine and phenylalanine included. This entry keeps only the CDR3 DNA: 39 bases, framed from base 1. TCRbeta CDR3 regions were amplified from genomic DNA using the immunoSEQ Assay, a bias-controlled multiplex PCR. The paper's processing steps were these. Nucleated cell counts per sample were estimated from amplification of reference gene primers within the assay. To quantify the absolute abundance of each unique TCRbeta CDR3 rearrangement, sequence reads were collapsed and filtered. For each sample, productive Simpson clonality was calculated by taking the square root of Simpson's diversity index across productive rearrangements. TCRdb re-hosts the immuneACCESS table, in-frame sequences only. Its copies lack some clones; in the studies checked, an unresolved V gene accounts for under half of them, and the cause for the rest is not known. That table gives V, J and clone size, and the DNA gave D and trimming. The sample includes 70,000 to 95,000 clones, with 70% to 90% observed a single time. In total, the top ten clones hold 13% of the sample.

The full study reports these points: Clinical and demographic metadata were provided uncurated, with the amount varying by source and participant.

Regarding this clone: Its binding antigen is unknown. Within one base of it there is no much larger clone, and no base qualities were kept.

Collaborating institutions collected whole blood in K2EDTA tubes following their own protocols. For TCRbeta analysis, collaborators shipped samples in one of three forms: frozen whole blood, isolated PBMCs, or DNA extracted from either of those sample types. Sequenced sample: peripheral blood. The rearranged segments are TRBV5-5 and TRBJ2-2; 8 bases in the middle match TRBD2. The receptor was derived from a human donor in a cohort sampled during active COVID-19. The CDR3 loop reads CASSFGGAGELFF. The DNA is as follows: TGTGCCAGCAGCTTCGGGGGGGCCGGGGAGCTGTTTTTT.